The entry below describes one T cell receptor beta chain. Time point of the sample: peripheral blood 6 weeks after treatment start. The V gene's germline CDR1 is MGHDK and CDR2 SYGVNS. The junction had 3 bases not matched to a gene; V was cut back by 1 base and J by 3 bases. This CDR3 comprises 15 residues. This record belongs to a study of PD-L1 blockade in urothelial cancer. Study background: About 85% of the roughly 29 patients were men who had bladder-origin urothelial cancer. Blood was evaluated 3 weeks (second dose) and 6 weeks after therapy began. Median blood clonality was 0.080, with about 80,000 unique TCRs.

TCRdb's table, derived via immunoSEQ multiplex PCR, lists solely in-frame clones and lacks some. This sample has more than 60,000 clones, with around nine tenths found just once. This chain uses TRBV25-1 with TRBJ2-3; 8 nucleotides line up with TRBD1. The specimen comprised PBMCs, sampled around atezolizumab (anti-PD-L1) treatment. This sequence was found in a man between 60 and 70 years old with urothelial cancer. DNA of the CDR3: TGTGCCAGCAGTGAATGGCAGGGGGCAACAGATACGCAGTATTTT. This codes for CASSEWQGATDTQYF.